These 17 T cell receptor beta chains originate from one sample sequenced in a study of T cell repertoires in cytomegalovirus infection. TCRdb processed the reads anew with MiXCR; each CDR3 protein has one entry. Among 150,000 or so distinct CDR3 sequences, around 32% were seen once, and the ten largest hold around 50%. No antigens are known for them. Sequencing used CD8+ T cells from cultured PBMCs, obtained from culture after CMV antigen stimulation. The origin of the receptors is a human donor in good health (CMV status not recorded). Some clones in this sample may be carry-over from other donors' samples.

The V gene is TRBV2, the J gene TRBJ2-7, with TRBD1 matching over 10 bases. Germline V gene lookup returns CDR1 SNHLY and CDR2 FYNNEI. The trim removed 4 bases at V and 7 bases at J, leaving 7 bases unmatched. The CDR3 length is 14 residues. For the CDR3, the DNA is TGTGCCAGCAGTGTGGGACAGGGGTATCGGGAGCAGTACTTC. As protein: CASSVGQGYREQYF.

Worth noting for this clonotype: Given a much more abundant clone one base away, this may be a read error. The rearrangement joins TRBV27 to TRBJ2-3; 8 bases map to TRBD1. The CDR3 is made up of 14 amino acids. Germline CDR1 MNHEY, CDR2 SMNVEV (reference sequence). The CDR3 is CVSSQGARTDTQYF. The DNA for the CDR3 is TGTGTCAGCAGCCAGGGGGCCCGCACAGATACGCAGTATTTT.

This clonotype was picked up a small number of times. The rearrangement uses TRBV24-1 and TRBJ2-3, with TRBD2 matching over 8 bases. V shed 0 bases and J 6 bases; nucleotides not matched to a gene: 7. This CDR3 region has 16 residues. CDR1 and CDR2 (germline): KGHDR, SFDVKD. The CDR3 region has the DNA TGTGCCACCAGTGATTTGCCCCGGGGGGGCGCGGATACGCAGTATTTT. Amino acid sequence: CATSDLPRGGADTQYF.

This clonotype occurred many times. The chain is built from TRBV7-2 and TRBJ2-1; D may be TRBD2 (6 bases). CDR3 length equals 17 residues. The V and J ends lost 4 bases and 0 bases respectively, with 16 bases between them. CDR1 SGHTA and CDR2 FQGNSA come from the germline V gene. The CDR3: CASSSILAVGSYNEQFF. CDR3 nucleotide sequence: TGTGCCAGCAGCTCCATTTTAGCGGTCGGCTCCTACAATGAGCAGTTCTTC. The complete variable domain, with remaining parts taken from reference TRBV7-2 and TRBJ2-1, reads GAGVSQSPSNKVTEKGKDVELRCDPISGHTALYWYRQSLGQGLEFLIYFQGNSAPDKSGLPSDRFSAERTGGSVSTLTIQRTQQEDSAVYLCASSSILAVGSYNEQFFGPGTRLTVL.

This chain uses TRBV19 with TRBJ1-1; TRBD1 might be the D (6 bases). Germline CDR1 LNHDA, CDR2 SQIVND (reference sequence). The CDR3 sequence is 14 residues long. V lost 3 bases to trimming and J lost 3 bases, with 11 bases between them. CDR3 in DNA: TGTGCCAGTAGTATCGGCAGGGGTCACACTGAAGCTTTCTTT. The encoded protein is CASSIGRGHTEAFF.

This clonotype was observed at least ten times. V and J are TRBV7-9 and TRBJ1-6, with TRBD1 as a possible D gene (6 bases). The CDR3 runs 14 residues. CDR1 is SEHNR and CDR2 is FQNEAQ in the germline V gene (reference sequence). V lost 5 bases and J 7 bases, leaving 12 bases between the germline ends. As DNA, the CDR3 is TGTGCCAGCAGCCGAGGGGGGGCCAATTCACCCCTCCACTTT. Encoded protein: CASSRGGANSPLHF. Full variable domain (remainder filled in from reference TRBV7-9 and TRBJ1-6): DTGVSQNPRHKITKRGQNVTFRCDPISEHNRLYWYRQTLGQGPEFLTYFQNEAQLEKSRLLSDRFSAERPKGSFSTLEIQRTEQGDSAMYLCASSRGGANSPLHFGNGTRLTVT.

The genes are TRBV3-1 and TRBJ2-1, with 8 bases matching TRBD2. J was trimmed by 6 bases and V by 2 bases; bases with no gene match: 6. The CDR3 has 15 amino acids. Germline V CDR1 and CDR2: LGHDT, YNNKEL (reference sequence). As DNA, the CDR3 is TGTGCCAGCAGCCAACAACGGGGGGGCCCCAATGAGCAGTTCTTC. Protein sequence: CASSQQRGGPNEQFF.

There are many counts of this clonotype. This rearrangement joins TRBV10-2 to TRBJ1-2; D uncertain. V lost 0 bases to trimming and J lost 3 bases, with 8 bases between them. The CDR3 has 14 residues. The germline CDR1 and CDR2 sequences are WSHSY and SAAADI. The CDR3 sequence: CASSESPAHYGYTF. DNA for the CDR3: TGCGCCAGCAGTGAGTCGCCAGCACACTATGGCTACACCTTC.

The rearrangement uses TRBV9 and TRBJ1-3; no clear D. Germline CDR1 SGDLS, CDR2 YYNGEE. Trimming shortened V by 4 bases and J by 0 bases, and 11 bases separated the two germline ends. The CDR3 extends over 15 amino acids. CDR3 DNA sequence: TGTGCCAGCAGCTCCGGACCTGACTCTGGAAACACCATATATTTT. It codes for CASSSGPDSGNTIYF.

This clonotype was observed a few times. The genes are TRBV20-1 and TRBJ1-2, with D maybe TRBD1 (6 bases). CDR3 length: 15 amino acids. Trimming removed 1 base from V and 5 bases from J, with 17 bases in between. CDR1 and CDR2 (germline): DFQATT, SNEGSKA (reference sequence). The CDR3 region has the DNA TGCAGTGCTAGAGCGGACGGGACACAGTTGTATGGCTACACCTTC. Translated: CSARADGTQLYGYTF.

The rearrangement links TRBV12-3 or TRBV12-4 to TRBJ1-5; D gene unclear. The CDR3 is 14 amino acids. Trimming shortened V by 3 bases and J by 1 base, and 7 bases separated the two germline ends. Written as DNA, the CDR3 is TGTGCCAGCAGTTTTTCTAACAGCAATCAGCCCCAGCATTTT. Its protein is CASSFSNSNQPQHF.

V and J are TRBV7-9 and TRBJ2-1; 11 bases line up with TRBD2. This CDR3 region has 15 residues. The J segment lost 10 bases and the V segment lost 1 base, leaving 6 bases of the junction unmatched. Germline V CDR1 and CDR2: SEHNR, FQNEAQ (reference sequence). The CDR3: CASSLGLAGGFEQFF. The CDR3 nucleotides are TGTGCCAGCAGCTTAGGTCTAGCGGGGGGATTCGAGCAGTTCTTC.

As to this clonotype: One end of the junction varies from germline; a read error may be responsible. The chain has TRBV19 and TRBJ1-2; 9 bases fit TRBD1. Germline V CDR1 and CDR2: LNHDA, SQIVND (reference sequence). The CDR3 sequence is 12 residues long. CDR3 bases: TGTGCCAGTAGTTGGGACAGGGAGAACTCGCACTTC. Translation: CASSWDRENSHF.

This chain connects TRBV18 to TRBJ2-7; tentatively, D is TRBD1 (6 bases). The germline V gene has CDR1 KGHSH and CDR2 LQKENI. The length of the CDR3 is 14 residues. Trimming removed 3 bases at V and 3 bases at J, with 12 bases between. DNA of the CDR3: TGTGCCAGCTCACCCGAGGACAGAAACTACGAGCAGTACTTC. Protein product: CASSPEDRNYEQYF.

In this sample, this clonotype turned up a few times. This chain's CDR3 is CATVDVGETQYF. In DNA, the CDR3 is TGTGCCACCGTTGACGTTGGGGAGACCCAGTACTTC. J is TRBJ2-5 and V is TRBV24-1; D is uncertain. The CDR3 is 12 amino acids. Germline assignment: CDR1 KGHDR and CDR2 SFDVKD. V was trimmed by 9 bases and J by 5 bases, leaving 12 bases between them.

This clonotype was recorded many times. The J gene is TRBJ2-6, the V gene TRBV20-1, with D perhaps TRBD1 (6 bases). The V gene's germline CDR1 is DFQATT and CDR2 SNEGSKA (reference sequence). V was pared by 0 bases and J by 1 base, with 13 bases between. The CDR3 consists of 17 residues. Here the CDR3 reads CSARDWGRDSGANVLTF. As DNA, the CDR3 is TGCAGTGCTAGAGACTGGGGGCGAGATTCTGGGGCCAACGTCCTGACTTTC.

The genes are TRBV19 and TRBJ2-1; weak D call: TRBD2 (6 bases). CDR1 LNHDA and CDR2 SQIVND come from the germline V gene (reference sequence). Trimming stripped 6 bases from V and 15 bases from J, with 18 bases between. The CDR3 has 12 residues. This CDR3 reads CASRSEGRIWFF. Written as DNA, the CDR3 is TGTGCCAGTAGGTCGGAGGGGCGGATTTGGTTCTTC. Looking up the rest from reference TRBV19 and TRBJ2-1 gives the full variable domain: DGGITQSPKYLFRKEGQNVTLSCEQNLNHDAMYWYRQDPGQGLRLIYYSQIVNDFQKGDIAEGYSVSREKKESFPLTVTSAQKNPTAFYLCASRSEGRIWFFGPGTRLTVL.